Sequencing of this TCR beta chain was carried out in a study of blood T cells in healthy people across ages. Trimming stripped 0 bases from V and 0 bases from J, with 12 bases between. Germline-derived CDR1 and CDR2 are DFQATT and SNEGSKA (reference sequence). The CDR3 loop spans 16 amino acids. Study observations and caveats: Researchers deemed the diversity estimates from one million T cells underestimates.

Primed by a sample-barcoded 5' primer and a J-beta primer mix, a second PCR proceeded for 7 to 11 cycles. From the 5' RACE reads, TCRdb called clonotypes with MiXCR, one entry per CDR3 protein. The sample carries about 2 million distinct CDR3 sequences, just under 50% recorded once. This clonotype was seen more than once but under ten times. Its antigen is not identified. Drawing of peripheral blood yielded about 9.8 milliliters from each donor. The chain uses TRBV20-1 and TRBJ1-5; D is unresolved. Sample: blood. The TCR sequence derives from a woman between 40 and 55 years old in good health. This CDR3 is CSARDSTPISNQPQHF. The CDR3 DNA is TGCAGTGCTAGAGATTCAACACCTATTAGCAATCAGCCCCAGCATTTT.